This TCR beta chain was found in a study of T-cell memory formation after mild COVID-19 (dated by TCRdb to about 2021). Looking at the study overall: TCR sequence clusters from the two donors were found to be largely donor specific. The cohort was made up of two young adult volunteers, one female and one male, who were previously healthy. In a couple of donors, T-cell clones that expanded and contracted after mild COVID-19 were followed by sequencing TCRalpha and TCRbeta repertoires longitudinally.

PBMCs were isolated by Ficoll-Paque density gradient centrifugation. This clonotype was counted at least ten times. The antigen it recognizes is unknown. Base qualities are missing; no much larger clone stands one base away. CDR1 and CDR2 (SGHRS, YFSETQ) derive from the germline V gene. V was cut back by 2 bases and J by 0 bases, leaving a gap of 6 bases between them. The CDR3 has 14 amino acids, counting the end cysteine and phenylalanine. This entry keeps only the CDR3 DNA: 42 bases, framed from base 1. These reads were obtained on an Illumina NovaSeq 6000. Using 5'RACE with constant-segment primers, TCRalpha and TCRbeta cDNA libraries were constructed, with sample barcodes and unique molecular identifiers added in the process. RNA was extracted from every sample with Trizol reagent. Amplification of the libraries took two PCR steps, and the second step added a second sample barcode plus Illumina TruSeq adapters. Sequencing of the libraries was done on an Illumina NovaSeq, producing 2 x 150 bp paired-end reads. The paper's processing steps were these. With migec v1.2.7, reads were demultiplexed and then collapsed into UMI-guided consensus sequences. Using mixcr v2.1.11, UMI consensuses were aligned to TRA and TRB V and J templates and then assembled into clonotypes. Clonotypes were classified as expanded or contracted when called significant by both edgeR and NoisET, with noise models trained on biological replicates. edgeR calls used a false discovery rate-adjusted p below 0.01 and a log2 fold-change threshold of 1. As an exploratory analysis of dynamics, max-normalized trajectories of the 1000 most abundant clonotypes were examined by PCA with hierarchical clustering. Separately sequenced CD4+ and CD8+ repertoires were used to assign a CD4 or CD8 phenotype to each responding clone. Clones were called with MiXCR by TCRdb after fastp trimmed the public reads at Q25, and only in-frame beta chains were retained. Merged by CDR3 protein, the rows form single entries marked with the most common genes and DNA. The V and J calls were not made by the authors but by TCRdb's processing. The sample table lists 200,000 to 250,000 distinct CDR3 sequences, 7.5% to 10% of them with a count of one. 22% of the sample is in the top ten clones.

Results the study describes overall, beyond this receptor: The detection of some responding clones in pre-infection memory suggests that pre-existing cross-reactive memory T cells joined the SARS-CoV-2 response. Contracting CD4+ clones were found mainly in CM and EM memory subsets, while CD8+ clones were enriched in EMRA. The second-wave clones that peaked on day 37 were not confirmed to be SARS-CoV-2 specific. The study included only a couple of mild cases, and larger cohorts that include severe cases with pre-infection samples were judged to be necessary. From day 15 to 85, contracting clones showed balanced CD4/CD8 phenotypes, whereas a second wave of clones that expanded from day 15 to 37 leaned towards CD4+.

Sequences were obtained from PBMCs or a T cell subset sorted from them (not recorded which). This receptor was identified in a man younger than 35 who had mild COVID-19 (a few samples of this study predate the infection). The sample titles of this study are shuffled in the database, so cell type and time point are left out; the donor was told from shared clones. The chain employs TRBV5-1 and TRBJ2-4; there is no confident call for the D gene. The bases read TGCGCCAGCAGCTTACCCGGAGCCAAAAACATTCAGTACTTC. Translated, it reads CASSLPGAKNIQYF.